Shown below are 29 T cell receptor beta chains from a single sample sequenced in a study of T cells in women clearing cervical HPV infection. Data came from immunoSEQ multiplex PCR; TCRdb stores just in-frame clones and leaves some out. The listing records about 39,000 clones. Sequenced: blood buffy coat. These receptor sequences come from a woman aged 18 to 75 with a cervical HPV16 infection that either progressed to CIN3+ or cleared (not recorded which).

Comments on this clone: Sequencing ends 3 residues short of the CDR3 end; the germline J gene provides the rest. J is TRBJ2-5 and V is TRBV10-3; TRBD2 agrees at 14 bases. This CDR3 is built from 18 residues. CDR1 ENHRY and CDR2 SYGVKD come from the germline V gene. The V gene end was trimmed by 4 bases and the J gene end by 0 bases; junction bases not matched to a gene: 7. The sequenced part of the CDR3 DNA is TGTGCCATCAGTGGCGGGACTAGCGGGGGAATGTACCAAGAGACC. Encoded protein: CAISGGTSGGMYQET. The complete CDR3 sequence is CAISGGTSGGMYQETQYF.

Comment on this clone: The sequence runs out 3 residues before the end of the CDR3; the remainder is reconstructed from the germline J gene. The chain couples TRBV7-3 to TRBJ2-3, with 7 bases matching TRBD1. The CDR3 is 15 residues long. V was pared by 3 bases and J by 3 bases, with 6 bases of the junction left unmatched. In germline, CDR1 is SGHTA, CDR2 FQGTGA. This CDR3 reads CASSLGQGVTDTQYF. The sequenced part of the CDR3 DNA is TGTGCCAGCAGCTTGGGCCAGGGGGTAACAGATACG.

Points on this clone: The read halts 3 residues ahead of the CDR3 end, with the missing end drawn from the germline J gene. The chain joins TRBV2 to TRBJ1-5; perhaps TRBD1 as D (6 bases). V lost 11 bases, J lost 1 base, and 24 bases lay in between. Germline lookup yields CDR1 SNHLY and CDR2 FYNNEI. This CDR3 is 17 amino acids long. The DNA read from the CDR3 is TGTGCCGACAAAGTAGTCAGGGGACCTAAGAGCAATCAGCCC. Protein product: CADKVVRGPKSNQP. The CDR3 in its entirety is CADKVVRGPKSNQPQHF.

CDR3 bases read: TGTGCCAGCAGTGATGGGACAATAACCTTCTACAATGAG. Protein sequence: CASSDGTITFYNE. The complete CDR3 sequence is CASSDGTITFYNEQFF. V usage is TRBV6-1 and J usage is TRBJ2-1; TRBD1 might be the D (6 bases). The read ends 3 residues early relative to the CDR3; the germline J gene fills the gap. Germline CDR1 is MNHNS and CDR2 is SASEGT. V was clipped by 3 bases and J by 3 bases, with 15 bases between them. The CDR3 loop spans 16 amino acids.

In the case of this clone: From the germline J gene comes the end of the CDR3, since the read stops 3 residues before it. The rearrangement links TRBV5-1 to TRBJ1-1, with 7 bases that match TRBD1. Trimming removed 4 bases from V and 4 bases from J; junction bases left unmatched: 4. The CDR3 consists of 13 residues. Germline assignment: CDR1 SGHRS and CDR2 YFSETQ. The sequenced part of the CDR3 DNA is TGCGCCAGCAGCCGGGGACAGTCCACTGAA. Protein sequence: CASSRGQSTE. The whole CDR3 region reads CASSRGQSTEAFF.

Comment on this clone: The read finishes 3 residues shy of the CDR3 end, and the germline J gene is used to complete it. V is TRBV7-9 and J is TRBJ1-1; TRBD1 matches 7 bases. This CDR3 is 14 amino acids long. CDR1 is SEHNR and CDR2 is FQNEAQ in the germline V gene (reference sequence). The V gene end was trimmed by 2 bases and the J gene end by 5 bases; junction bases not matched to a gene: 5. The CDR3 bases that were read are TGTGCCAGCAGCTTAAGGGGGCGTGAGACTGAA. The encoded protein is CASSLRGRETE. The full-length CDR3 reads as CASSLRGRETEAFF.

Details on this clone: The CDR3 end lies 3 residues beyond the end of the read and is filled in from the germline J gene. The V call is TRBV18, the J call TRBJ1-2; 7 bases are shared with TRBD1. The germline V gene encodes CDR1 KGHSH and CDR2 LQKENI. The trim removed 3 bases at V and 5 bases at J, leaving 18 bases unmatched. This CDR3 is 18 amino acids long. CDR3 sequence reads: CASSPIQGSAYPNYGYTF. Partial CDR3 DNA: TGTGCCAGCTCACCGATACAGGGGTCGGCGTACCCCAATTATGGC. The full variable domain, rest sourced from reference TRBV18 and TRBJ1-2, is NAGVMQNPRHLVRRRGQEARLRCSPMKGHSHVYWYRQLPEEGLKFMVYLQKENIIDESGMPKERFSAEFPKEGPSILRIQQVVRGDSAAYFCASSPIQGSAYPNYGYTFGSGTRLTVV.

Concerning this clone: Read data end 3 residues before the CDR3 end; the end is taken from the germline J gene. The J gene is TRBJ2-1, the V gene TRBV19; TRBD1 aligns across 9 bases. Losses at the gene ends were 2 bases for V and 9 bases for J; bases not matched to a gene: 8. The CDR3 contains 15 residues. Germline values: CDR1 LNHDA, CDR2 SQIVND (reference sequence). The CDR3 here is CASSIRGQGDGEQFF. The sequenced part of the CDR3 DNA is TGTGCCAGTAGTATAAGGGGACAGGGCGACGGTGAG.

For this clone: With the read ending 3 residues before the CDR3 end, the germline J gene is used to fill in that end. The rearrangement uses TRBV5-1 and TRBJ1-1; 11 positions match TRBD1. Trimming cost V 5 bases and J 4 bases; bases outside gene matches: 10. In germline, CDR1 is SGHRS, CDR2 YFSETQ. This CDR3 is built from 16 residues. CDR3 residues: CASRSAFGTGGTEAFF. The covered CDR3 bases are TGCGCCAGCAGATCGGCCTTCGGGACAGGGGGCACTGAA.

With respect to this clone: The CDR3 extends 3 residues past the end of the read, so its final part is completed from the germline J gene. J is TRBJ2-4 and V is TRBV19; D possibly corresponds to TRBD1 (5 bases). V was clipped by 5 bases and J by 1 base, with 18 bases between them. The germline gives CDR1 LNHDA, CDR2 SQIVND (reference sequence). This CDR3 contains 17 residues. The CDR3 sequence is CASSPINDRIAKNIQYF. The sequenced CDR3 bases are TGTGCCAGTAGTCCTATCAACGACAGAATCGCCAAAAACATT.

In regard to this clone: The CDR3 is cut off 3 residues early in the read; its end comes from the germline J gene. J is TRBJ1-5 and V is TRBV6-1; no reliable D call. V was pared by 1 base and J by 3 bases, with 7 bases between. The germline V gene encodes CDR1 MNHNS and CDR2 SASEGT. CDR3 length: 14 residues. The sequenced CDR3 bases are TGTGCCAGCAGTGAAGGGGCGATCAATCAGCCC. Translated, it gives CASSEGAINQP. The whole CDR3 protein reads CASSEGAINQPQHF.

As regards this clone: The sequence runs out 3 residues before the end of the CDR3; the remainder is reconstructed from the germline J gene. V gene TRBV7-2 combines with J gene TRBJ1-6; maybe TRBD1 (5 bases). V lost 1 base and J lost 8, with 12 bases in between. Germline lookup yields CDR1 SGHTA and CDR2 FQGNSA. The CDR3 consists of 15 residues. CDR3 sequence: CASSLVGTSDSPLHF. The DNA read from the CDR3 is TGTGCCAGCAGCTTAGTGGGGACTTCCGATTCACCC.

A remark on this clone: Sequencing ends 3 residues short of the CDR3 end; the germline J gene provides the rest. Within the sample, other DNA sequences also encode this same CDR3. This chain uses TRBV19 with TRBJ1-2; 7 bases are a match to TRBD1. Germline V gives CDR1 LNHDA, CDR2 SQIVND (reference sequence). J lost 4 bases, V lost 5 bases, and 10 bases had no gene match. This CDR3 region has 15 residues. The CDR3 sequence: CASSPGGDSSYGYTF. The CDR3 bases that were read are TGTGCCAGTAGTCCCGGGGGGGACAGTAGCTATGGC.

As concerns this clone: The read halts 3 residues ahead of the CDR3 end, with the missing end drawn from the germline J gene. The chain is built from TRBV5-6 and TRBJ1-2; 7 bases are shared with TRBD1. V was pared by 0 bases and J by 6 bases, with 2 bases of the junction left unmatched. The CDR3 loop spans 13 amino acids. Looked up from germline, CDR1 is SGHDT and CDR2 is YYEEEE. The CDR3 is CASSLAGTDGYTF. The DNA read from the CDR3 is TGTGCCAGCAGCTTGGCCGGGACAGATGGC.

Regarding this clone: The read ends 3 residues early relative to the CDR3; the germline J gene fills the gap. The gene calls are TRBV5-4 and TRBJ1-1; the D gene is possibly TRBD1 (6 bases). V dropped 0 bases and J dropped 4 bases, with 16 bases sitting between them. CDR1 SGHNT and CDR2 YYREEE come from the germline V gene (reference sequence). The CDR3 covers 16 residues. The sequenced part of the CDR3 DNA is TGTGCCAGCAGCTTGGACCGCAACAGGGTATCCACTGAA. Translated, it gives CASSLDRNRVSTE. The CDR3 in its entirety is CASSLDRNRVSTEAFF.

For this clone: The CDR3 extends 3 residues past the end of the read, so its final part is completed from the germline J gene. The J gene is TRBJ2-1, the V gene TRBV5-1, with 12 bases identical to TRBD2. V shed 3 bases, J shed 5 bases, and the junction held 3 bases outside the gene matches. Germline CDR1 and CDR2: SGHRS and YFSETQ. The CDR3 spans 15 residues. The sequenced CDR3 bases are TGCGCCAGCAGCTCTGGACTAGCGGGGAACAATGAG. This encodes CASSSGLAGNNE. The whole CDR3 sequence is CASSSGLAGNNEQFF.

Comment on this clone: The read ends 3 residues early relative to the CDR3; the germline J gene fills the gap. This chain joins TRBV20-1 and TRBJ2-7, with 8 bases fitting TRBD2. Trimming at V came to 0 bases and at J to 2 bases, leaving 6 bases not matched to a gene. The CDR3 consists of 15 residues. Per the germline V gene, CDR1 is DFQATT and CDR2 is SNEGSKA (reference sequence). The DNA read from the CDR3 is TGCAGTGCTAGAGATCCTAGCGGGCGGACCTACGAG. As protein: CSARDPSGRTYE. The entire CDR3 sequence reads CSARDPSGRTYEQYF.

In regard to this clone: The sequenced fragment ends 3 residues before the CDR3 boundary, so the rest is inferred from the germline J gene. This rearrangement joins TRBV7-2 to TRBJ2-1, with 11 bases that match TRBD2. Per the germline V gene, CDR1 is SGHTA and CDR2 is FQGNSA. The CDR3 loop spans 15 amino acids. V trimming: 3 bases; J trimming: 4 bases; junction bases outside the gene matches: 2. The CDR3 DNA, read in part, is TGTGCCAGCAGCTTGACTAGCGGGGTTTACAATGAG. It specifies CASSLTSGVYNE. The whole CDR3 reads CASSLTSGVYNEQFF.

With respect to this clone: Read data end 3 residues before the CDR3 end; the end is taken from the germline J gene. The sample has other DNA sequences that encode this CDR3 too. The V and J genes are TRBV7-3 and TRBJ1-5; 8 bases agree with TRBD1. V lost 3 bases, J lost 2 bases, and 0 bases stayed unmatched. The CDR3 extends over 14 amino acids. CDR1 and CDR2 from the germline V gene are SGHTA and FQGTGA. CDR3 sequence: CASSLTGGNQPQHF. CDR3 DNA (partial): TGTGCCAGCAGCTTGACAGGGGGCAATCAGCCC.

Concerning this clone: The read stops 3 residues short of the end of the CDR3; the missing end is completed from the germline J gene. The chain is built from TRBV7-9 and TRBJ2-2; 10 bases agree with TRBD2. Germline V gives CDR1 SEHNR, CDR2 FQNEAQ (reference sequence). J lost 4 bases, V lost 5 bases, and 1 base had no gene match. The length of the CDR3 is 14 residues. This CDR3 reads CASSSGGATGELFF. CDR3 DNA, as far as it was read: TGTGCCAGCAGCAGCGGGGGGGCCACCGGGGAG. Drawing the rest from reference TRBV7-9 and TRBJ2-2, the complete variable domain is DTGVSQNPRHKITKRGQNVTFRCDPISEHNRLYWYRQTLGQGPEFLTYFQNEAQLEKSRLLSDRFSAERPKGSFSTLEIQRTEQGDSAMYLCASSSGGATGELFFGEGSRLTVL.

A remark on this clone: Read coverage stops 3 residues before the CDR3 terminus; the germline J gene supplies the remainder. This sequence joins TRBV20-1 and TRBJ2-7; no definite D call. Trimming removed 3 bases at V and 2 bases at J, with 11 bases between. Germline values: CDR1 DFQATT, CDR2 SNEGSKA (reference sequence). The CDR3 totals 13 residues. CDR3 DNA, as far as it was read: TGCAGTGCTAGTCACGCAGTCACCTACGAG. This encodes CSASHAVTYE. The whole CDR3 reads CSASHAVTYEQYF.

Comment on this clone: The read ends 3 residues early relative to the CDR3; the germline J gene fills the gap. The chain is built from TRBV29-1 and TRBJ2-2; TRBD1 aligns across 10 bases. With 6 bases clipped from V and 4 bases from J, the junction kept 8 bases outside the gene matches. This CDR3 comprises 15 residues. CDR1 and CDR2 (germline): SQVTM, ANQGSEA. The part of the CDR3 DNA that was read is TGCAGCGTGGGGGACAGGGGCCGAAGCACCGGGGAG. Its translation: CSVGDRGRSTGE. The whole CDR3 region reads CSVGDRGRSTGELFF.

CDR3 sequence reads: CASSLKGQGPTEAFF. The part of the CDR3 DNA that was read is TGTGCCAGCAGCTTAAAGGGACAGGGGCCCACTGAA. This sequence joins TRBV7-9 and TRBJ1-1, with 10 bases that match TRBD1. The CDR3 end lies 3 residues beyond the end of the read and is filled in from the germline J gene. Germline CDR1 is SEHNR and CDR2 is FQNEAQ (reference sequence). The CDR3 loop spans 15 amino acids. V dropped 2 bases and J dropped 4; count of bases not matched to a gene: 4.

Worth noting for this clone: Read data end 3 residues before the CDR3 end; the end is taken from the germline J gene. The rearrangement uses TRBV20-1 and TRBJ1-2, with D perhaps TRBD1 (6 bases). The CDR3 has 14 residues. CDR1 and CDR2 (germline): DFQATT, SNEGSKA (reference sequence). CDR3 region: CSARDGGARLGYTF. Incomplete CDR3 DNA: TGCAGTGCTAGAGATGGGGGGGCGCGATTAGGC.

On this clone itself: The read terminates 3 residues before the CDR3 end, so the remaining end is supplied by the germline J gene. The chain links TRBV5-1 to TRBJ1-2; 7 nucleotides agree with TRBD1. The germline V gene encodes CDR1 SGHRS and CDR2 YFSETQ. The trim removed 2 bases at V and 0 bases at J, leaving 7 bases unmatched. There are 16 residues in the CDR3. CDR3 loop: CASSLGAGGPNYGYTF. The covered CDR3 bases are TGCGCCAGCAGCTTAGGTGCAGGGGGTCCTAACTATGGC.

On this clone: With the read ending 3 residues before the CDR3 end, the germline J gene is used to fill in that end. V gene TRBV5-6 combines with J gene TRBJ1-3; D ambiguous. CDR3 length: 12 amino acids. Germline values: CDR1 SGHDT, CDR2 YYEEEE. Trimming pared 6 bases from V and 0 bases from J, leaving 4 bases between. The CDR3 here is CASINSGNTIYF. The sequenced part of the CDR3 DNA is TGTGCCAGCATTAACTCTGGAAACACC.

A remark on this clone: From the germline J gene comes the end of the CDR3, since the read stops 3 residues before it. V usage is TRBV28 and J usage is TRBJ1-6, with D maybe TRBD1 (5 bases). CDR3 length: 15 amino acids. The germline V gene has CDR1 MDHEN and CDR2 SYDVKM. V lost 7 bases and J lost 10, with 20 bases in between. The CDR3 sequence: CASIPAGGGYSPLHF. Incomplete CDR3 DNA: TGTGCCAGCATCCCAGCCGGGGGAGGGTACTCACCC.

As regards this clone: The read halts 3 residues ahead of the CDR3 end, with the missing end drawn from the germline J gene. The V gene is TRBV29-1, the J gene TRBJ2-5, with D possibly being TRBD2 (5 bases). The V and J ends lost 3 bases and 7 bases respectively, with 6 bases between them. In germline, CDR1 is SQVTM, CDR2 ANQGSEA. The CDR3 loop spans 10 amino acids. The CDR3: CSVEAGTQYF. The CDR3 bases that were read are TGCAGCGTTGAGGCGGGGACC. Variable domain in full (rest from reference TRBV29-1 and TRBJ2-5): SAVISQKPSRDICQRGTSLTIQCQVDSQVTMMFWYRQQPGQSLTLIATANQGSEATYESGFVIDKFPISRPNLTFSTLTVSNMSPEDSSIYLCSVEAGTQYFGPGTRLLVL.

To note about this clone: The read ends 3 residues shy of where the CDR3 ends; the end is completed using the germline J gene. V is TRBV14 and J is TRBJ2-5; TRBD2 might be the D (6 bases). The germline V gene has CDR1 SGHDN and CDR2 FVKESK. The germline V and J ends were trimmed by 8 bases and 1 base, with 14 bases remaining between them. The CDR3 covers 14 residues. The CDR3 bases that were read are TGTGCCAGCCCCGAGGGGACTGCCCAAGAGACC. Protein product: CASPEGTAQET. The whole CDR3 protein reads CASPEGTAQETQYF.